What follows are 3 T cell receptor beta chains derived from one specimen sequenced in a study of CD8 T cells in Susac syndrome. Reverse transcription of roughly 0.5 to 1 ug RNA was performed with random hexamers. One entry per CDR3 protein results from TCRdb running MiXCR on the immunoSEQ multiplex PCR reads. The table shows about 110,000 distinct CDR3 sequences, with 90% to 98% occurring only once. Sequencing was done on a sample of CD4+ T cells from PBMCs. The origin of the receptors is a human donor in good health.

Only one count was recorded for this clonotype. The V call is TRBV7-9, the J call TRBJ1-2; D call uncertain. The germline V and J ends were trimmed by 5 bases and 7 bases, with 17 bases remaining between them. Germline V gene sequence: CDR1 SEHNR, CDR2 FQNEAQ (reference sequence). CDR3 length: 14 residues. The CDR3 bases are TGTGCCAGCAGCCCAGAATTAAGGGTGGGTGGCTACACCTTC. Encoded protein: CASSPELRVGGYTF.

This chain connects TRBV29-1 to TRBJ2-2; 9 nucleotides line up with TRBD2. Germline lookup yields CDR1 SQVTM and CDR2 ANQGSEA. V trimming: 8 bases; J trimming: 7 bases; junction bases outside the gene matches: 8. The CDR3 contains 13 residues. The CDR3 coding sequence is TGCAGCATTGGACTAGCGTTCGACGGGGAGCTGTTTTTT. This gives the protein CSIGLAFDGELFF.

This chain's CDR3 is CASSPSQRNQPQHF. Written as DNA, the CDR3 is TGTGCCAGCTCACCCTCCCAGCGCAATCAGCCCCAGCATTTT. This sequence joins TRBV18 and TRBJ1-5; D ambiguous. Looked up from germline, CDR1 is KGHSH and CDR2 is LQKENI. With 3 bases removed from V and 2 bases from J, the gap between germline ends came to 8 bases. The CDR3 contains 14 residues. Supplemented by reference TRBV18 and TRBJ1-5, the full variable domain reads NAGVMQNPRHLVRRRGQEARLRCSPMKGHSHVYWYRQLPEEGLKFMVYLQKENIIDESGMPKERFSAEFPKEGPSILRIQQVVRGDSAAYFCASSPSQRNQPQHFGDGTRLSIL.